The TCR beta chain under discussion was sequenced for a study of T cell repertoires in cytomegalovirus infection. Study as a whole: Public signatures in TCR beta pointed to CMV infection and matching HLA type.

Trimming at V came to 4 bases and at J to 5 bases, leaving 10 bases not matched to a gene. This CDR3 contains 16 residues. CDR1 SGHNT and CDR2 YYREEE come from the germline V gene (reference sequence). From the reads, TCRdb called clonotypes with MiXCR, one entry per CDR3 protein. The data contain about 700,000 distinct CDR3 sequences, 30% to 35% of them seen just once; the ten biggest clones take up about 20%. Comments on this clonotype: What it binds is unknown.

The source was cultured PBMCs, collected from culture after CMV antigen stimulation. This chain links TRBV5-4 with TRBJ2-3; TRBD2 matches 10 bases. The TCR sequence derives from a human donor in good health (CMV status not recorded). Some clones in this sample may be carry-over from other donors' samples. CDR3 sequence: CASSRIAGGLIDTQYF. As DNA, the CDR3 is TGTGCCAGCAGCCGGATAGCGGGAGGATTAATAGATACGCAGTATTTT.